A single sample is the source of the 26 T cell receptor beta chains below, sequenced in a study of T-cell reconstitution after alpha-beta-depleted transplantation in children. Unique molecular identifiers featured in how the TCRbeta library was prepared. In TCRdb, the PCR reads were re-called with MiXCR into one record per CDR3 protein. The data hold over 85,000 distinct CDR3 sequences, with 10% observed a single time. The sequences come from PBMCs from the stem cell graft donor, collected from the stem cell graft. The receptors were sampled from a human donor who donated a stem cell graft to a child with acute lymphoblastic leukemia.

This clonotype was seen ten or more times. The chain uses TRBV12-3 or TRBV12-4 and TRBJ1-1; possibly TRBD1 for D (5 bases). Trimming stripped 6 bases from V and 0 bases from J, with 8 bases between. The CDR3 contains 13 residues. This chain's CDR3 is CASRVRVNTEAFF. The DNA of the CDR3 is TGTGCCAGCAGGGTCAGGGTGAACACTGAAGCTTTCTTT.

As regards this clonotype: A much larger clone sits a single nucleotide away, making a read error possible. The rearrangement links TRBV12-3 or TRBV12-4 to TRBJ1-1, with D tentatively TRBD1 (6 bases). The CDR3 sequence is 13 residues long. The CDR3 coding sequence is TGTGCCAGCAGTGGACAGCAGAACACTGACGCTTTCTTT. Translating it yields CASSGQQNTDAFF.

Ten or more counts support this clonotype. The chain employs TRBV5-4 and TRBJ2-3; 10 nucleotides agree with TRBD2. The CDR3 is 23 residues long. The V gene end was trimmed by 0 bases and the J gene end by 6 bases; junction bases not matched to a gene: 28. The germline V gene has CDR1 SGHNT and CDR2 YYREEE (reference sequence). The CDR3 sequence: CASSLVTHQGRVKAGGPDDTQYF. DNA of the CDR3: TGTGCCAGCAGCTTGGTAACGCATCAGGGCAGGGTTAAAGCGGGAGGGCCAGATGATACGCAGTATTTT.

This clonotype was counted ten times or more. The rearrangement joins TRBV10-3 to TRBJ2-5, with 11 bases that match TRBD1. The CDR3 sequence is 16 residues long. The germline V gene encodes CDR1 ENHRY and CDR2 SYGVKD. The J segment lost 5 bases and the V segment lost 4 bases, leaving 9 bases of the junction unmatched. The DNA for the CDR3 is TGTGCCATCAGTGGTACCATGGGACAGGGGGGTGAGACCCAGTACTTC. This encodes CAISGTMGQGGETQYF.

This clonotype came up many times. The chain couples TRBV12-3 or TRBV12-4 to TRBJ2-1; 7 nucleotides line up with TRBD2. Trimming removed 6 bases from V and 3 bases from J; junction bases left unmatched: 23. CDR3 length: 20 amino acids. CDR3 nucleotide sequence: TGTGCCAGCAGCCTTCGAAGCGGCGGGAGAGCCCGCCTCATCTACAATGAGCAGTTCTTC. Translation gives CASSLRSGGRARLIYNEQFF.

This clonotype was recorded many times. The CDR3, as DNA: TGTGCCAGCAGTCCCCCGGGGGGTATTCTGTTTTTT. This gives the protein CASSPPGGILFF. The rearrangement uses TRBV12-3 or TRBV12-4 and TRBJ1-4, with D perhaps TRBD1 (5 bases). The CDR3 extends over 12 amino acids. The V and J ends lost 5 bases and 14 bases respectively, with 15 bases between them.

This clonotype showed up many times. The chain uses TRBV5-1 and TRBJ2-3, with 15 bases lining up with TRBD2. Germline V lookup: CDR1 SGHRS, CDR2 YFSETQ. This CDR3 has 19 residues. V gave up 3 bases and J gave up 0 bases; unmatched junction bases: 8. The CDR3 coding sequence is TGCGCCAGCAGCTCGGGACTAGCGGGAGGTTCCGCCAGCACAGATACGCAGTATTTT. Translating it yields CASSSGLAGGSASTDTQYF.

The V gene is TRBV27, the J gene TRBJ2-7, with TRBD1 matching over 7 bases. Trimming removed 2 bases from V and 2 bases from J; junction bases left unmatched: 9. Germline V CDR1 and CDR2: MNHEY, SMNVEV (reference sequence). The CDR3 loop spans 16 amino acids. CDR3 sequence (DNA): TGTGCCAGCAGTTTAGTCCCGACAGGGAAACCCTACGAGCAGTACTTC. It specifies CASSLVPTGKPYEQYF.

Regarding this clonotype: This may be a read error: a much more frequent sequence differs by one nucleotide. The chain links TRBV20-1 to TRBJ2-7; TRBD2 matches at 8 bases. From germline, CDR1 is DFQATT and CDR2 SNEGSKA (reference sequence). This CDR3 has 17 amino acids. V gave up 0 bases and J gave up 5 bases; unmatched junction bases: 15. The CDR3 DNA is TGCAGTGCTAGAGATCCGGGAGGGGTCATCAACATCGACGAGCAGTACTTC. Translating gives CSARDPGGVINIDEQYF.

The table lists this clonotype with many counts. The CDR3 DNA reads TGTGCCAGCTCACCACCTACAGGACTAGCTCGTGGGGAGACCCAGTACTTC. This translates into CASSPPTGLARGETQYF. V is TRBV18 and J is TRBJ2-5; 8 bases map to TRBD2. The ends lost 0 bases at V and 5 bases at J; junction bases unmatched: 11. The germline V gene has CDR1 KGHSH and CDR2 LQKENI. This CDR3 contains 17 residues. The variable domain in full, with the rest retrieved from reference TRBV18 and TRBJ2-5, is NAGVMQNPRHLVRRRGQEARLRCSPMKGHSHVYWYRQLPEEGLKFMVYLQKENIIDESGMPKERFSAEFPKEGPSILRIQQVVRGDSAAYFCASSPPTGLARGETQYFGPGTRLLVL.

This clonotype occurred many times. V and J are TRBV15 and TRBJ2-3; 8 bases align to TRBD2. Germline CDR1 and CDR2: LNHNV and YYDKDF (reference sequence). J gave up 2 bases and V 3 bases, and 10 bases lay outside the gene matches. CDR3 length equals 17 residues. CDR3 residues: CATSRAGGSVPTDTQYF. As DNA, the CDR3 is TGTGCCACCAGCAGGGCGGGAGGTTCCGTACCCACAGATACGCAGTATTTT.

This clonotype showed up just a few times. The chain links TRBV5-1 to TRBJ2-7; TRBD2 matches 10 bases. Germline V gene data show CDR1 as SGHRS and CDR2 as YFSETQ. The CDR3 has 17 residues. The trim removed 4 bases at V and 1 base at J, leaving 11 bases unmatched. CDR3 DNA: TGCGCCAGCAGCCACCCCGAGCGGGGGGGAGTATCCTACGAGCAGTACTTC. It translates to CASSHPERGGVSYEQYF.

This clonotype was detected many times. Written as DNA, the CDR3 is TGCGCCAGCAGCTTGGAACTAGGGGGCACTGAAGCTTTCTTT. It translates to CASSLELGGTEAFF. This chain uses TRBV5-1 with TRBJ1-1, with D perhaps matching TRBD1 (6 bases). V lost 0 bases, J lost 4 bases, and 10 bases lay in between. CDR3 length: 14 amino acids. Germline CDR1 SGHRS, CDR2 YFSETQ.

This clonotype has at least ten counts. The V call is TRBV12-3 or TRBV12-4, the J call TRBJ2-5, with D unresolved. V lost 6 bases, J lost 4 bases, and 15 bases lay in between. There are 14 residues in the CDR3. CDR3 in amino acids: CASSQDRQRETQYF. DNA of the CDR3: TGTGCCAGCAGCCAGGATAGGCAGAGAGAGACCCAGTACTTC.

This clonotype has at least ten counts. This chain uses TRBV5-1 with TRBJ2-3, with TRBD1 as a possible D gene (6 bases). CDR3 size: 16 residues. V lost 0 bases to trimming and J lost 1 base, with 12 bases between them. Germline V gene sequence: CDR1 SGHRS, CDR2 YFSETQ. The CDR3: CASSLEQGEGTDTQYF. For the CDR3, the DNA is TGCGCCAGCAGCTTGGAACAGGGAGAGGGCACAGATACGCAGTATTTT.

This clonotype was seen at least ten times. The rearrangement uses TRBV12-3 or TRBV12-4 and TRBJ2-3, with D uncertain. Trimming removed 3 bases at V and 2 bases at J, with 9 bases between. This CDR3 is built from 14 residues. CDR3 protein: CASSFSRVTDTQYF. CDR3 coding DNA: TGTGCCAGCAGTTTCTCAAGGGTCACAGATACGCAGTATTTT.

This clonotype showed up many times. CDR3 sequence reads: CASSRTGMNTGELFF. The CDR3 bases are TGTGCCAGCAGTAGGACAGGGATGAACACCGGGGAGCTGTTTTTT. V is TRBV12-3 or TRBV12-4 and J is TRBJ2-2; 8 bases line up with TRBD1. Trimming cost V 5 bases and J 1 base; bases outside gene matches: 3. The CDR3 has 15 residues.

This clonotype was recorded many times. The chain couples TRBV9 to TRBJ2-7, with D unresolved. Trimming took 0 bases from V and 0 from J, leaving 7 bases between them. This CDR3 spans 14 amino acids. The germline CDR1 and CDR2 sequences are SGDLS and YYNGEE. CDR3 sequence reads: CASSVDHGSYEQYF. The CDR3 DNA sequence: TGTGCCAGCAGCGTAGATCACGGCTCCTACGAGCAGTACTTC.

This clonotype has at least ten counts. V usage is TRBV15 and J usage is TRBJ2-3; TRBD2 matches at 8 bases. This CDR3 region has 15 residues. Germline V gene sequence: CDR1 LNHNV, CDR2 YYDKDF (reference sequence). The trim removed 0 bases at V and 1 base at J, leaving 0 bases unmatched. In nucleotides, the CDR3 is TGTGCCACCAGCAGAGAGCGGGGGGGCACAGATACGCAGTATTTT. It specifies CATSRERGGTDTQYF.

For this clonotype: A much larger clone lies a single base off, so this may be a read error. The rearrangement uses TRBV12-3 or TRBV12-4 and TRBJ2-4, with D unresolved. This CDR3 has 12 amino acids. V shed 6 bases and J shed 6 bases, with 9 bases lying between them. The CDR3 DNA follows: TGTGCCAGCAGGCCCCAGCTAAACATTCAGTACTTC. It yields the protein CASRPQLNIQYF.

This clonotype was counted at least ten times. The rearrangement joins TRBV6-6 to TRBJ1-5; D gene uncertain. Germline CDR1 MNHNY, CDR2 SVGAGI (reference sequence). The CDR3 is 13 amino acids. V was pared by 2 bases and J by 7 bases, with 9 bases between. The CDR3: CASSYKGNQPQHF. CDR3 DNA: TGTGCCAGCAGTTACAAAGGGAACCAGCCCCAGCATTTT.

This clonotype was picked up many times. At one boundary the junction diverges from the germline segment, which might be a read error. The chain uses TRBV18 and TRBJ2-2; TRBD1 aligns across 10 bases. Germline-derived CDR1 and CDR2 are KGHSH and LQKENI. CDR3 length: 16 amino acids. The CDR3 DNA follows: TGTGCCAGCTCACCGAGACAGGGGGCGAACGCCGGGGAGCTGTTTTTT. Its translation is CASSPRQGANAGELFF.

The table lists this clonotype with many counts. The chain is built from TRBV9 and TRBJ2-2, with D tentatively TRBD1 (6 bases). Germline values: CDR1 SGDLS, CDR2 YYNGEE. This CDR3 is 15 amino acids long. Deletions cut 4 bases from V and 2 bases from J, with 12 bases between. The CDR3 is CASSPRTDNTGELFF. The CDR3 DNA is TGTGCCAGCAGCCCCCGGACAGATAACACCGGGGAGCTGTTTTTT.

This clonotype was seen ten or more times. The rearrangement uses TRBV2 and TRBJ2-1, with 7 bases that match TRBD2. The germline V gene has CDR1 SNHLY and CDR2 FYNNEI. There are 16 residues in the CDR3. V was clipped by 6 bases and J by 0 bases; unmatched bases: 8. CDR3 in DNA: TGTGCCAGCAGCCCGGGAAGCGGGGTCTCCTACAATGAGCAGTTCTTC. Translated, it gives CASSPGSGVSYNEQFF. The entire variable domain, with the rest obtained from reference TRBV2 and TRBJ2-1, is as follows: EPEVTQTPSHQVTQMGQEVILRCVPISNHLYFYWYRQILGQKVEFLVSFYNNEISEKSEIFDDQFSVERPDGSNFTLKIRSTKLEDSAMYFCASSPGSGVSYNEQFFGPGTRLTVL.

The chain is built from TRBV19 and TRBJ2-3; 11 bases fit TRBD1. Trimming cost V 9 bases and J 5 bases; bases outside gene matches: 4. The CDR3 contains 13 residues. The germline CDR1 and CDR2 sequences are LNHDA and SQIVND (reference sequence). In DNA form, the CDR3 reads TGTGCCAGCGGACAGGGGGCTGGAGATACGCAGTATTTT. This encodes CASGQGAGDTQYF.

In its sample, this clonotype was seen many times. This chain uses TRBV20-1 with TRBJ1-1, with D hard to call. V was pared by 0 bases and J by 1 base, with 9 bases between. The CDR3 spans 14 residues. The germline gives CDR1 DFQATT, CDR2 SNEGSKA (reference sequence). The CDR3 DNA is TGCAGTGCTAGAGACGGCGGGGAGAACACTGAAGCTTTCTTT. Its protein product is CSARDGGENTEAFF.